One sample yielded the 31 T cell receptor beta chains listed below, sequenced in a study of vaccination and CD4 T cells after COVID-19 (dated by TCRdb to 2022 to 2024). The treatment or condition label, read with the paper, signifies: roughly nine-day PBMC culture with coronavirus spike peptide pools or control peptides (ViraFEST assay). No cognate antigen is known for these TCRs. To prepare the library, PCR was applied. Instrument on record: Illumina iSeq 100. DNA from cultured CD4+ T cells underwent TCR sequencing with the Oncomine TCR Beta short-read assay at the Johns Hopkins FTIC core. The public reads were quality trimmed at Q25 with fastp and then assembled into clones with MiXCR by TCRdb, keeping productive beta chains. Entries that share a CDR3 protein sequence are merged under the most common genes and DNA. The sample table contains approximately 11,000 distinct CDR3 sequences; only one count was recorded for about 23% of them. The ten largest clones represent more than 25% of the sample.

This specimen was CD4+ T cells from blood, cultured in vitro, taken before SARS-CoV-2 vaccination. Receptors originate from a human donor who received a COVID-19 vaccine.

This clonotype is deemed medium-sized. The V and J genes are TRBV2 and TRBJ1-5; D gene uncertain. The CDR3 sequence is 15 residues long. Per germline, CDR1 SNHLY and CDR2 FYNNEI. Trimming took off 1 base at V and 0 bases at J, with 7 bases between the two ends. The CDR3, as DNA: TGTGCCAGCAGTGAAGGGAATCTTAGCAATCAGCCCCAGCATTTT. Protein sequence: CASSEGNLSNQPQHF. Full variable domain (missing parts from reference TRBV2 and TRBJ1-5): EPEVTQTPSHQVTQMGQEVILRCVPISNHLYFYWYRQILGQKVEFLVSFYNNEISEKSEIFDDQFSVERPDGSNFTLKIRSTKLEDSAMYFCASSEGNLSNQPQHFGDGTRLSIL.

V gene TRBV5-1 combines with J gene TRBJ1-4, with D uncertain. V was pared by 4 bases and J by 0 bases, with 10 bases between. Germline V gives CDR1 SGHRS, CDR2 YFSETQ. This CDR3 has 15 residues. The CDR3 nucleotides are TGCGCCAGCAGCAAACAGAGTACAACTAATGAAAAACTGTTTTTT. It is translated as CASSKQSTTNEKLFF.

Within the sample, this clonotype is medium-sized. V is TRBV24-1 and J is TRBJ2-3; D remains ambiguous. Germline CDR1 and CDR2: KGHDR and SFDVKD. Trimming pared 3 bases from V and 2 bases from J, leaving 14 bases between. The CDR3 extends over 16 amino acids. CDR3 region: CATSDAQAGITDTQYF. For the CDR3, the DNA is TGTGCCACCAGTGATGCGCAGGCTGGCATCACAGATACGCAGTATTTT.

This rearrangement joins TRBV12-3 or TRBV12-4 to TRBJ1-2; 8 bases agree with TRBD1. J gave up 5 bases and V 4 bases, and 6 bases lay outside the gene matches. The CDR3 loop spans 14 amino acids. Here the CDR3 DNA reads TGTGCCAGCAGTTGGACAGGGCGGGGATATGGCTACACCTTC. This codes for CASSWTGRGYGYTF.

The sample holds a few counts of this clonotype. The V and J genes are TRBV21-1 and TRBJ2-5; the table's D call, TRBD1, was not checked against the DNA. TRBV21-1 is reported as a pseudogene. This CDR3 region has 16 residues. The DNA of the CDR3 is TGTGCCCGAACTCCGAGACCAGGGGAAATGGGAGAGACCCAGTACTTC. It specifies CARTPRPGEMGETQYF.

As regards this clonotype: A junction end diverges from the germline sequence, so it may reflect a read error. The CDR3 DNA is TGCAGTATGGTCCTAGCGGGGGGGCGGACAGCCTTC. Amino acid sequence: CSMVLAGGRTAF. This rearrangement joins TRBV20-1 to TRBJ2-1; the match to TRBD2 covers 12 bases. The CDR3 is 12 amino acids. Germline V gene sequence: CDR1 DFQATT, CDR2 SNEGSKA (reference sequence).

This clonotype qualifies as medium-sized. The chain links TRBV6-1 to TRBJ1-6; tentative D call: TRBD1 (6 bases). This CDR3 is built from 18 residues. The germline gives CDR1 MNHNS, CDR2 SASEGT. V lost 8 bases and J lost 0, with 20 bases in between. The CDR3 loop reads CASSKSTGLSSYNSPLHF. CDR3 nucleotides: TGTGCCAGCTCCAAGAGTACAGGGCTAAGCTCCTATAATTCACCCCTCCACTTT.

The chain employs TRBV18 and TRBJ1-1; D not certain. In germline, CDR1 is KGHSH, CDR2 LQKENI. This CDR3 is built from 13 residues. The ends were cut back, 5 bases at V and 1 base at J, with 8 bases in the middle. The CDR3 reads CASSGVGNTEAFF. The CDR3 nucleotides read TGTGCCAGCTCAGGGGTGGGGAACACTGAAGCTTTCTTT.

The chain couples TRBV5-1 to TRBJ2-5; 16 nucleotides agree with TRBD2. J gave up 3 bases and V 4 bases, and 3 bases lay outside the gene matches. The CDR3 totals 16 residues. Germline V gene lookup returns CDR1 SGHRS and CDR2 YFSETQ. The CDR3 protein is CASSPGLAGGKETQYF. CDR3 sequence (DNA): TGCGCCAGCAGCCCGGGACTAGCGGGGGGGAAAGAGACCCAGTACTTC.

This clonotype was counted only a few times. The V gene is TRBV5-1, the J gene TRBJ1-1; TRBD1 is a possible D gene (5 bases). The V end lost 5 bases, the J end lost 0 bases, and 11 bases lay between the germline ends. The germline CDR1 and CDR2 sequences are SGHRS and YFSETQ. CDR3 length: 14 residues. The CDR3 DNA sequence: TGCGCCAGCAGTTACAAGGGGATGAACACTGAAGCTTTCTTT. It yields the protein CASSYKGMNTEAFF. Full variable domain (outside the CDR3, taken from reference TRBV5-1 and TRBJ1-1): KAGVTQTPRYLIKTRGQQVTLSCSPISGHRSVSWYQQTPGQGLQFLFEYFSETQRNKGNFPGRFSGRQFSNSRSEMNVSTLELGDSALYLCASSYKGMNTEAFFGQGTRLTVV.

The table lists this clonotype with a count of one. The CDR3 is CATGPPKGTGVTIQYF. The CDR3 bases are TGTGCCACCGGTCCCCCTAAAGGGACAGGGGTTACCATTCAGTACTTC. V and J are TRBV19 and TRBJ2-4; 10 bases fit TRBD1. V was pared by 10 bases and J by 9 bases, with 18 bases of the junction left unmatched. Germline V lookup: CDR1 LNHDA, CDR2 SQIVND (reference sequence). This CDR3 region has 16 residues.

The chain is built from TRBV11-3 and TRBJ2-1, with TRBD2 matching over 7 bases. CDR3 length: 14 amino acids. V was pared by 1 base and J by 5 bases, with 2 bases of the junction left unmatched. Germline V CDR1 and CDR2: SGHNT, YENEEA. CDR3 loop: CASSLALADNEQFF. Written as DNA, the CDR3 is TGTGCCAGCAGCTTAGCCCTAGCGGACAATGAGCAGTTCTTC.

The table lists this clonotype with a few counts. This chain joins TRBV5-1 and TRBJ1-2, with D perhaps matching TRBD1 (5 bases). In germline, CDR1 is SGHRS, CDR2 YFSETQ. This CDR3 spans 14 amino acids. The V end lost 4 bases, the J end lost 2 bases, and 12 bases lay between the germline ends. CDR3 amino acids: CASSRDGGNYGYTF. For the CDR3, the DNA is TGCGCCAGCAGCCGGGACGGGGGAAACTATGGCTACACCTTC.

This clonotype is judged medium-sized. The rearrangement links TRBV7-9 to TRBJ1-2, with a weak D call TRBD1 (5 bases). The CDR3 loop spans 16 amino acids. Germline V lookup: CDR1 SEHNR, CDR2 FQNEAQ (reference sequence). V lost 5 bases and J lost 2, with 18 bases in between. The CDR3 sequence: CASSGRVSSGNYGYTF. CDR3 nucleotides: TGTGCCAGCAGCGGAAGGGTATCGTCAGGGAACTATGGCTACACCTTC.

The chain combines TRBV21-1 with TRBJ1-1. TRBV21-1 is recorded as a pseudogene. The CDR3 sequence is 14 residues long. This CDR3 is CAIHTGPTNTEAFF. The CDR3 DNA follows: TGTGCCATCCATACAGGGCCCACGAACACTGAAGCTTTCTTT.

The rearrangement uses TRBV6-4 and TRBJ2-1; 14 bases fit TRBD2. The junction had 3 bases not matched to a gene; V was cut back by 4 bases and J by 7 bases. Germline CDR1 reads MRHNA; CDR2 reads SNTAGT. The CDR3 is made up of 15 amino acids. In DNA form, the CDR3 reads TGTGCCAGCAGTGTAAGGACTAGCGGGGGGAATGAGCAGTTCTTC. It encodes CASSVRTSGGNEQFF.

This rearrangement joins TRBV6-2 or TRBV6-3 to TRBJ2-5; 9 positions agree with TRBD2. After removal of 5 bases from V and 4 bases from J, the junction contained 5 bases not matched to a gene. The CDR3 contains 14 residues. Germline lookup yields CDR1 MNHEY and CDR2 SVGEGT. For the CDR3, the DNA is TGTGCCAGCAGTCCTAGCGGGGTCGGAGAGACCCAGTACTTC. Translated: CASSPSGVGETQYF.

This clonotype was found a few times. V and J are TRBV24-1 and TRBJ1-1, with 7 bases lining up with TRBD1. Per germline, CDR1 KGHDR and CDR2 SFDVKD. Trimming took 1 base from V and 3 from J; bases not matched to a gene: 19. The CDR3 covers 20 residues. CDR3 in amino acids: CATSDFPRQQGKYADTEAFF. The DNA of the CDR3 is TGTGCCACCAGTGATTTTCCCCGTCAACAGGGGAAATATGCGGACACTGAAGCTTTCTTT.

The gene calls are TRBV30 and TRBJ1-1, with D tentatively TRBD1 (5 bases). The germline V and J ends were trimmed by 0 bases and 1 base, with 18 bases remaining between them. Germline V gene sequence: CDR1 GTSNPN, CDR2 SVGIG (reference sequence). CDR3 length equals 17 residues. The CDR3 sequence: CAWSVQRWRTTNTEAFF. CDR3 coding DNA: TGTGCCTGGAGTGTACAGAGATGGAGGACAACGAACACTGAAGCTTTCTTT.

This clonotype was detected a few times. This sequence joins TRBV23-1 and TRBJ1-1, with 8 bases matching TRBD1. TRBV23-1 belongs to the ORF category, with a function that is uncertain. Trimming at V came to 0 bases and at J to 3 bases, leaving 21 bases not matched to a gene. The CDR3 covers 21 residues. CDR3 in amino acids: CASSQSLCISVQGEMDTEAFF. In DNA form, the CDR3 reads TGCGCCAGCAGTCAATCACTGTGTATATCGGTACAGGGGGAGATGGACACTGAAGCTTTCTTT.

This clonotype was picked up a small number of times. The chain links TRBV19 to TRBJ1-5; D is unclear. This CDR3 is 15 amino acids long. The germline CDR1 and CDR2 sequences are LNHDA and SQIVND (reference sequence). V was trimmed by 5 bases and J by 0 bases, leaving 11 bases between them. The CDR3 DNA is TGTGCCAGTAGTTTTGCGGGAATTAGCAATCAGCCCCAGCATTTT. This encodes CASSFAGISNQPQHF.

The chain links TRBV7-2 to TRBJ1-2; D gene uncertain. Germline CDR1 and CDR2: SGHTA and FQGNSA. Trimming shortened V by 3 bases and J by 8 bases, and 10 bases separated the two germline ends. The CDR3 is made up of 12 amino acids. CDR3 nucleotide sequence: TGTGCCAGCAGCTTCAGTGCGTGGGGCTACACCTTC. It translates to CASSFSAWGYTF. The full variable domain, completed using reference TRBV7-2 and TRBJ1-2, is GAGVSQSPSNKVTEKGKDVELRCDPISGHTALYWYRQSLGQGLEFLIYFQGNSAPDKSGLPSDRFSAERTGGSVSTLTIQRTQQEDSAVYLCASSFSAWGYTFGSGTRLTVV.

The chain links TRBV7-6 to TRBJ2-5; perhaps TRBD1 as D (5 bases). The germline V gene encodes CDR1 SGHVS and CDR2 FNYEAQ. Trimming cost V 2 bases and J 2 bases, with 9 bases left between them. CDR3 length: 14 amino acids. The CDR3 DNA follows: TGTGCCAGCAGCTTATCGGCAGGGCAAGAGACCCAGTACTTC. Amino acid sequence: CASSLSAGQETQYF. Using reference TRBV7-6 and TRBJ2-5 for the parts outside the CDR3, the full variable domain is GAGVSQSPRYKVTKRGQDVALRCDPISGHVSLYWYRQALGQGPEFLTYFNYEAQQDKSGLPNDRFSAERPEGSISTLTIQRTEQRDSAMYRCASSLSAGQETQYFGPGTRLLVL.

This clonotype is labeled as medium-sized (0.01 to 0.1%). The chain has TRBV24-1 and TRBJ2-3; the D gene is possibly TRBD2 (6 bases). CDR1 and CDR2 (germline): KGHDR, SFDVKD. V was trimmed by 3 bases and J by 9 bases, leaving 9 bases between them. The CDR3 length is 12 residues. CDR3 sequence: CATSDNSGTQYF. For the CDR3, the DNA is TGTGCCACCAGTGATAATAGCGGAACGCAGTATTTT.

This clonotype was counted between two and nine times. This chain links TRBV5-4 with TRBJ2-3; maybe TRBD2 (6 bases). Germline V gene data show CDR1 as SGHNT and CDR2 as YYREEE (reference sequence). CDR3 length: 16 amino acids. The ends were cut back, 3 bases at V and 0 bases at J, with 14 bases in the middle. For the CDR3, the DNA is TGTGCCAGCAGCTCACGACTAGTAGGGAGCACAGATACGCAGTATTTT. Residues: CASSSRLVGSTDTQYF.

V gene TRBV30 combines with J gene TRBJ2-3; D gene uncertain. The CDR3 runs to 13 residues. The germline V gene has CDR1 GTSNPN and CDR2 SVGIG (reference sequence). V lost 2 bases, J lost 2 bases, and 8 bases lay in between. The CDR3: CAWSSGVTDTQYF. CDR3 nucleotide sequence: TGTGCCTGGAGTTCAGGCGTCACAGATACGCAGTATTTT.

J is TRBJ2-1 and V is TRBV28; 8 bases agree with TRBD1. Unmatched junction bases numbered 5, after V lost 1 base and J lost 6 bases. This CDR3 spans 15 amino acids. CDR1 and CDR2 (germline): MDHEN, SYDVKM. The CDR3 protein is CASSLSGQVLNEQFF. CDR3 nucleotides: TGTGCCAGCAGTTTATCGGGACAGGTACTCAATGAGCAGTTCTTC.

This clonotype was picked up a small number of times. The chain uses TRBV6-1 and TRBJ1-4; D might be TRBD1 (6 bases). The V and J ends lost 6 bases and 6 bases respectively, with 14 bases between them. Germline values: CDR1 MNHNS, CDR2 SASEGT. There are 14 residues in the CDR3. The CDR3 spells CASRGGRRDEKLFF. The DNA of the CDR3 is TGTGCCAGCAGGGGGGGGCGCAGGGATGAAAAACTGTTTTTT.

The sample holds a few counts of this clonotype. The chain joins TRBV12-3 or TRBV12-4 to TRBJ2-4, with D perhaps TRBD1 (5 bases). This CDR3 is 14 amino acids long. Trimming took off 8 bases at V and 1 base at J, with 12 bases between the two ends. In DNA form, the CDR3 reads TGTGCCAGCTTGGTGGCAGGGGCCAAAAACATTCAGTACTTC. Amino acid sequence: CASLVAGAKNIQYF.

This chain connects TRBV25-1 to TRBJ1-6; D not resolved. Trimming removed 0 bases at V and 15 bases at J, with 21 bases between. Germline V CDR1 and CDR2: MGHDK, SYGVNS. CDR3 size: 16 residues. CDR3 DNA sequence: TGTGCCAGCAGTGAATATAAAGGCCCCACAGCCCGTAGCCTCCACTTT. This gives the protein CASSEYKGPTARSLHF.

A few counts support this clonotype. The CDR3 region is CATSLTGGPSYGYTF. CDR3 DNA sequence: TGTGCCACCTCACTTACAGGGGGCCCGAGCTATGGCTACACCTTC. V gene TRBV7-9 combines with J gene TRBJ1-2; 9 bases map to TRBD1. This CDR3 contains 15 residues. Germline trimming cut 10 bases from V and 4 bases from J; bases unmatched to any gene: 13. CDR1 SEHNR and CDR2 FQNEAQ come from the germline V gene (reference sequence).